This TCR beta chain was recovered during a study of CD8+ T cells in alopecia areata (dated by TCRdb to the late 2010s). Describing the broader study: The study used high-throughput TCRbeta sequencing to examine T cell clonal expansion in alopecia areata, in both the C3H/HeJ mouse model and human patients. Human TCRbeta sequencing covered scalp tissue and sorted CD4+ and CD8+ peripheral blood T cells from patchy and totalis/universalis alopecia areata patients and healthy controls. Scalp clonality was compared across normal scalp (n=4), patchy alopecia areata scalp (n=8), and alopecia totalis/universalis scalp (n=8). RNA was obtained with the PAXgene miRNA kit for fixed scalp, the miRNeasy kit for PBMCs, and the RNeasy kit for mouse skin. Amplification of TCRbeta CDR3 regions was done by immunoSEQ multiplex PCR using 35 Vbeta forward primers and 13 Jbeta reverse primers. Broad study findings and their caveats: Compared with mice, TCR sequences shared between patients were less clear, possibly partly because of HLA diversity across the patient population. Unlike mouse skin, which is dominated by gammadelta T cells, normal human skin has resident alphabeta T cells that are also sequenced, and this complicates analysis of the scalp TCR repertoire. Higher clonality and more expanded CD8+ clones were observed in lesional scalp than in normal scalp, particularly in alopecia totalis/universalis, a finding suggestive of antigenic drive.

V is pruned by 0 bases and J by 2 bases, leaving 8 bases of the junction without a gene match. The CDR1 and CDR2 encoded by the germline V gene (reference sequence) are LNHNV and YYDKDF. Measured from the cysteine to the phenylalanine, the CDR3 is 17 residues long. CDR3 DNA is the only sequence kept; it has 51 bases, read in frame from the first base. PBMCs were isolated by density centrifugation and stained for CD3, CD4 and CD8, and CD4+ and CD8+ T cells were sorted on a FACSAria. Scalp biopsies and blood samples were obtained from unaffected controls. Libraries were constructed by the immunoSEQ multiplex PCR assay. For TCR sequencing, RNA was extracted from every sample and reverse transcribed into cDNA to serve as template. SuperScript III was used to make first-strand cDNA, primed with a 2:1 mix of oligo-dT and random hexamers. Amplification bias was assessed with a synthetic immune receptor repertoire, and residual bias was removed computationally. For the original study's pipeline: After raw reads were preprocessed to remove errors, the CDR3 was defined following IMGT conventions as running from the conserved cysteine to phenylalanine. Clonality was calculated as 1 minus Shannon entropy normalized by log2 of the number of productive unique TCRs. Scalp TCRbeta sequences were cross-referenced with sorted blood CD4 and CD8 repertoires so that the CD4 or CD8 identity of scalp clones could be inferred. Entries here come from immuneACCESS through TCRdb and include only in-frame sequences with V and J called. Some clones fail to appear in such tables; in the studies checked, an unresolved V gene covers under half of the shortfall, and the cause of the remainder is unknown. V and J calls and clone size are copied from that table; D and trimming were computed from the DNA. The sample table contains about 150,000 clones; only one count was recorded for approximately 60% of them. 30% to 45% of the sample is in the top ten clones.

As concerns this clone: Which antigen it targets is not known. Base qualities are not at hand, and no much larger clone is one base apart.

Rearrangement joined TRBV15 to TRBJ2-7, and TRBD2 matches 9 of the central bases. Source material: CD8+ T cells sorted from blood. The sequence came from a human donor in good health. In nucleotides, the sequence is TGTGCCACCAGCAGAGAGGTGGGCCTAGCGGGAACCTACGAGCAGTACTTC. Its coded protein is CATSREVGLAGTYEQYF.